This is a list of T cell receptor beta chains from one sample in a study of shared clonotypes between healthy human individuals. Only in-frame clones appear in the TCRdb table, and some are missing; sequencing was by immunoSEQ multiplex PCR. The sample yields nearly 1,000,000 clones, less than 85% seen once. The sample taken for sequencing was memory CD4+ T cells sorted from blood. The receptors shown here come from a man between 18 and 35 years old in good health. Each CDR3 is given with its conserved first and last residue. Fields, in order: V gene, clone size, CDR3 length, J gene, D gene, CDR3 protein, CDR3 DNA. The D gene is left open where the match is weak. The size entry is marked missing in some rows and otherwise reads once, few, many or a size class.

TRBV5-4	-	15	TRBJ2-7	-	CASSLASGGTHEQYF	TGTGCCAGCAGCTTGGCCTCTGGGGGCACCCACGAGCAGTACTTC
TRBV18	-	11	TRBJ2-7	-	CASSSGYEQYF	TGTGCCAGCTCAAGCGGCTACGAGCAGTACTTC
TRBV19	medium-sized	15	TRBJ2-7	-	CASSIGTGSSYEQYF	TGTGCCAGTAGTATCGGAACAGGGAGCTCCTACGAGCAGTACTTC
TRBV20-1	-	11	TRBJ2-3	-	CSAKRTDTQYF	TGCAGTGCAAAGCGGACAGATACGCAGTATTTT
TRBV28	-	15	TRBJ2-7	-	CASSLGSRGTYEQYF	TGTGCCAGCAGTTTAGGGTCCAGGGGTACCTACGAGCAGTACTTC
TRBV18	-	13	TRBJ2-1	-	CASSRDEGNEQFF	TGTGCCAGCTCCCGAGATGAGGGAAATGAGCAGTTCTTC
TRBV6-5	once	13	TRBJ2-5	TRBD2	CASSSGTKETQYF	TGTGCCAGCAGTTCCGGGACTAAAGAGACCCAGTACTTC
TRBV18	medium-sized	12	TRBJ1-1	-	CASSPLRTEAFF	TGTGCCAGCTCACCACTTCGCACTGAAGCTTTCTTT
TRBV19	-	16	TRBJ2-3	TRBD1	CASSRQGAQVTDTQYF	TGTGCCAGTAGTAGACAGGGGGCGCAGGTCACAGATACGCAGTATTTT
TRBV5-6	-	13	TRBJ2-2	-	CASSPAWSGELFF	TGTGCCAGCAGCCCGGCCTGGTCCGGGGAGCTGTTTTTT
TRBV5-1	-	15	TRBJ1-1	-	CASSLTSGLDTEAFF	TGCGCCAGCAGCTTGACGTCAGGGTTGGACACTGAAGCTTTCTTT
TRBV7-2	once	14	TRBJ1-5	-	CASSLGPSNQPQHF	TGTGCCAGCAGCTTGGGACCGAGCAATCAGCCCCAGCATTTT
TRBV7-8	-	14	TRBJ2-7	TRBD1	CASSIDRGNYEQYF	TGTGCCAGCAGCATAGACAGGGGAAACTACGAGCAGTACTTC
TRBV5-1	-	15	TRBJ1-2	TRBD1	CASSYAGGTSYGYTF	TGCGCCAGCAGCTACGCAGGGGGGACTAGCTATGGCTACACCTTC
TRBV10-3	-	16	TRBJ2-7	TRBD1	CAISGTTGGSSYEQYF	TGTGCCATCAGTGGGACTACAGGGGGAAGTTCCTACGAGCAGTACTTC
TRBV4-3	-	16	TRBJ2-2	-	CASSQEIPGRGGELFF	TGCGCCAGCAGCCAAGAGATCCCGGGGCGAGGCGGGGAGCTGTTTTTT
TRBV6-5	-	12	TRBJ2-7	-	CASSRDAYEQYF	TGTGCCAGCAGCCGGGACGCCTACGAGCAGTACTTC
TRBV4-3	-	18	TRBJ2-7	TRBD2	CASSRKLAGGLGAYEQYF	TGCGCCAGCAGCCGGAAACTAGCGGGAGGGCTAGGGGCCTACGAGCAGTACTTC
TRBV5-1	-	17	TRBJ2-3	TRBD2	CASSQGLAALGTDTQYF	TGCGCCAGCAGCCAGGGACTAGCGGCGCTGGGCACAGATACGCAGTATTTT
TRBV25-1	-	16	TRBJ1-3	-	CARSSGGSLSGNTIYF	TGTGCCAGATCCTCGGGAGGGTCCCTATCTGGAAACACCATATATTTT
TRBV10-3	many	16	TRBJ2-1	TRBD1	CAARNDPGQGYNEQFF	TGTGCCGCCAGGAATGATCCGGGACAGGGGTACAATGAGCAGTTCTTC
TRBV10-3	-	15	TRBJ1-1	TRBD1	CAINPGQGDRVEAFF	TGTGCCATCAACCCGGGACAGGGGGACAGGGTTGAAGCTTTCTTT
TRBV7-9	-	14	TRBJ2-5	-	CASSFLSPQETQYF	TGTGCCAGCAGCTTCCTCTCGCCCCAAGAGACCCAGTACTTC
TRBV29-1	-	20	TRBJ1-5	TRBD1	CSLSFRDSLLAPDSNQPQHF	TGCAGCCTCTCCTTCCGGGACAGTCTTCTTGCGCCGGATAGCAATCAGCCCCAGCATTTT
TRBV4-1	many	13	TRBJ2-7	-	CASSGEWGYEQYF	TGCGCCAGCTCTGGCGAGTGGGGATACGAGCAGTACTTC
TRBV29-1	once	11	TRBJ2-1	-	CSVAIKNEQFF	TGCAGCGTCGCGATTAAGAATGAGCAGTTCTTC
TRBV30	-	13	TRBJ1-3	-	CAWRLSGGNTIYF	TGTGCCTGGCGGTTGTCGGGTGGAAACACCATATATTTT
TRBV27	-	13	TRBJ1-4	-	CASKGGANEKLFF	TGTGCCAGCAAAGGGGGAGCTAATGAAAAACTGTTTTTT
TRBV5-4	-	14	TRBJ1-2	TRBD1	CASSLQGQGYGYTF	TGTGCCAGCAGCTTGCAAGGACAGGGCTATGGCTACACCTTC
TRBV19	many	14	TRBJ1-6	-	CASSFGVQNSPLHF	TGTGCCAGTAGTTTCGGGGTTCAAAATTCACCCCTCCACTTT
TRBV14	few	15	TRBJ1-1	TRBD1	CASSQKTGGSAEAFF	TGTGCCAGCAGCCAAAAGACAGGGGGCTCGGCTGAAGCTTTCTTT
TRBV5-4	-	16	TRBJ2-5	TRBD2	CASSSRTSGSQETQYF	TGTGCCAGCAGCTCGAGGACTAGCGGGAGTCAAGAGACCCAGTACTTC
TRBV6-1	-	16	TRBJ2-1	-	CASRERGALSYNEQFF	TGTGCCAGCAGGGAAAGGGGGGCTCTTTCCTACAATGAGCAGTTCTTC
TRBV4-3	few	14	TRBJ2-2	TRBD1	CASSPSTGRGELFF	TGCGCCAGCAGCCCGTCGACAGGGCGGGGGGAGCTGTTTTTT
TRBV12-5	-	15	TRBJ1-6	TRBD1	CASGLVGTGNSPLHF	TGTGCTAGTGGTTTGGTGGGGACAGGAAATTCACCCCTCCACTTT
TRBV10-2	-	15	TRBJ2-7	-	CASMTGQTKNHEQYF	TGCGCCAGCATGACGGGGCAAACTAAGAACCACGAGCAGTACTTC
TRBV13	-	17	TRBJ1-5	TRBD1	CASSLGHLTGGVQPQHF	TGTGCCAGCAGCTTAGGCCATTTGACAGGGGGTGTTCAGCCCCAGCATTTT
TRBV18	few	15	TRBJ1-2	TRBD1	CASSPRDRETYSYTF	TGTGCCAGCTCACCGCGGGACAGGGAGACTTATAGCTACACCTTC
TRBV6-5	-	13	TRBJ1-6	-	CACRAGGDSPLHF	TGTGCCTGTCGGGCGGGGGGAGATTCACCCCTCCACTTT
TRBV5-1	-	15	TRBJ2-2	TRBD2	CASSKTSGNTGELFF	TGCGCCAGCAGCAAGACTAGCGGGAACACCGGGGAGCTGTTTTTT
TRBV11-1	-	13	TRBJ2-1	TRBD2	CASRPNTGTKEFF	TGTGCCAGCAGACCCAACACCGGGACTAAGGAGTTCTTC
TRBV27	-	15	TRBJ1-2	TRBD1	CASSLGQGGTYGYTF	TGTGCCAGCAGTCTCGGACAGGGGGGGACCTATGGCTACACCTTC
TRBV4-3	-	19	TRBJ2-6	-	CASSQEQVGAPSGANVLTF	TGCGCCAGCAGCCAAGAGCAAGTGGGGGCCCCCTCTGGGGCCAACGTCCTGACTTTC
TRBV18	-	18	TRBJ2-2	TRBD2	CASSPARAGGPTTGELFF	TGTGCCAGCTCACCCGCTAGGGCGGGAGGGCCTACCACCGGGGAGCTGTTTTTT
TRBV30	-	17	TRBJ1-2	TRBD1	CAWSRRQGAPSNYGYTF	TGTGCCTGGAGCCGGCGACAGGGGGCGCCGTCTAACTATGGCTACACCTTC
TRBV5-1	-	14	TRBJ1-1	-	CASTLGHSLTEAFF	TGCGCCAGCACCCTGGGACATTCACTCACTGAAGCTTTCTTT
TRBV6-1	-	13	TRBJ2-7	-	CATRPGGYYEQYF	TGTGCCACCCGACCGGGGGGCTACTACGAGCAGTACTTC
TRBV7-2	-	13	TRBJ1-2	-	CASSLTVTYGYTF	TGTGCCAGCAGCTTGACAGTGACCTATGGCTACACCTTC
TRBV11-2	-	18	TRBJ2-3	-	CASSTGTRRPRRTDTQYF	TGTGCCAGCAGCACCGGGACTCGTCGCCCGAGACGCACAGATACGCAGTATTTT
TRBV18	-	14	TRBJ2-6	-	CASSSTTGANVLTF	TGTGCCAGCTCATCGACGACAGGGGCCAACGTCCTGACTTTC
TRBV5-5	-	16	TRBJ2-1	-	CASSLVGASSYNEQFF	TGTGCCAGCAGCTTGGTAGGCGCTAGCTCCTACAATGAGCAGTTCTTC
TRBV5-1	-	16	TRBJ2-2	TRBD2	CASSLVASGSVGELFF	TGCGCCAGCAGCTTGGTGGCTAGCGGGAGCGTAGGGGAGCTGTTTTTT
TRBV10-1	-	14	TRBJ1-4	-	CASSEAPMGEKLFF	TGCGCCAGCAGTGAAGCGCCAATGGGGGAAAAACTGTTTTTT
TRBV4-3	-	16	TRBJ2-7	-	CASSQDHKTTGYEQYF	TGCGCCAGCAGCCAAGATCATAAGACTACCGGCTACGAGCAGTACTTC
TRBV30	few	12	TRBJ2-7	TRBD1	CAWSEQGGEQYF	TGTGCCTGGAGTGAACAGGGGGGCGAGCAGTACTTC
TRBV5-6	few	15	TRBJ1-5	-	CASSLRDLSNQPQHF	TGTGCCAGCAGCTTGAGGGATTTAAGCAATCAGCCCCAGCATTTT
TRBV10-1	-	12	TRBJ1-1	TRBD1	CASSKQGSGAFF	TGCGCCAGCAGTAAACAGGGGAGTGGAGCTTTCTTT
TRBV30	-	12	TRBJ1-2	TRBD1	CAWTRQGVSYTF	TGTGCCTGGACCCGGCAGGGGGTAAGCTACACCTTC
TRBV6-5	-	13	TRBJ1-2	TRBD1	CASSYLTGDGYTF	TGTGCCAGCAGTTACTTGACAGGGGATGGCTACACCTTC
TRBV5-8	-	15	TRBJ1-5	-	CASSFLGTSNQPQHF	TGTGCCAGCAGCTTTCTGGGGACGAGCAATCAGCCCCAGCATTTT